Listed below are T cell receptor beta chains from one sample, sequenced in a study of shared clonotypes between healthy human individuals. Some clones are missing from TCRdb's copy, which holds only in-frame ones; the method was immunoSEQ multiplex PCR. The table includes around 500,000 clones, roughly 83% detected once. The sequencing sample was made of PBMCs. These receptors all come from a woman aged 40 to 55 in good health. Some clones in this sample may be carry-over from other donors' samples. Both conserved end residues are part of each CDR3. Fields, in order: D gene, clone size, J gene, V gene, CDR3 DNA, CDR3 protein. D genes are given only for firm matches. A row's size may be missing; if present it is once, few, many or a size class.

TRBD1,.,TRBJ1-5,TRBV6-6,TGTGCCAGCAGGAAGACAGGGGTAGACAATCAGCCCCAGCATTTT,CASRKTGVDNQPQHF
TRBD1,.,TRBJ1-1,TRBV27,TGTGCCAGCAGTTGGACAGGGGGCTTGAACACTGAAGCTTTCTTT,CASSWTGGLNTEAFF
TRBD2,.,TRBJ2-1,TRBV7-2,TGTGCCAGCAGCACGGGACTAGCGGGAGTTAATGAGCAGTTCTTC,CASSTGLAGVNEQFF
TRBD2,.,TRBJ2-2,TRBV5-1,TGCGCCAGCAGCCCGACTAGCGGAGTCACCGGGGAGCTGTTTTTT,CASSPTSGVTGELFF
.,.,TRBJ2-5,TRBV5-1,TGCGCCAGCAGCCCCGGGGGAGAGACCCAGTACTTC,CASSPGGETQYF
TRBD1,.,TRBJ1-4,TRBV5-4,TGTGCCAGCAGCCCAGAGCCGGGACAGGGGAGCATGGGACTGTTTTTT,CASSPEPGQGSMGLFF
.,once,TRBJ2-3,TRBV9,TGTGCCAGCAGCCCCGGTCTTTCCACAGATACGCAGTATTTT,CASSPGLSTDTQYF
TRBD1,.,TRBJ1-1,TRBV7-6,TGTGCCAGCAGCGGACAGGGGGCAGGGACTGAAGCTTTCTTT,CASSGQGAGTEAFF
TRBD2,.,TRBJ2-7,TRBV9,TGTGCCAGCAGCGGAGCGGGAGGTCGGGAGCAGTACTTC,CASSGAGGREQYF
TRBD2,.,TRBJ2-7,TRBV5-1,TGCGCCAGCAGCTTGACCACCGGCGGGAGTAGACCCGAGCAGTACTTC,CASSLTTGGSRPEQYF
TRBD2,.,TRBJ2-1,TRBV27,TGTGCCAGCAGTTTATCGGGGGGGAGTCGCTACAATGAGCAGTTCTTC,CASSLSGGSRYNEQFF
.,.,TRBJ2-2,TRBV7-9,TGTGCCAGCAGCTTTCAGGCAGGTCGCACCGGGGAGCTGTTTTTT,CASSFQAGRTGELFF
.,.,TRBJ2-4,TRBV28,TGTGCCAGCAGTTCAGAAAACATTCAGTACTTC,CASSSENIQYF
TRBD1,.,TRBJ1-2,TRBV6-4,TGTGCCAGCAGTCCCGGGACAGGAACATATGGCTACACCTTC,CASSPGTGTYGYTF
TRBD1,.,TRBJ2-1,TRBV5-1,TGCGCCAGCAGCTTATCGACAGGGACCCTTAACAATGAGCAGTTCTTC,CASSLSTGTLNNEQFF
.,.,TRBJ1-2,TRBV5-6,TGTGCCAGCAGCTTGGCCGGGACCTATGGCTACACCTTC,CASSLAGTYGYTF
.,.,TRBJ1-4,TRBV7-6,TGTGCCAGCAGCCGACCAATTGGGACGGAATATAATGAAAAACTGTTTTTT,CASSRPIGTEYNEKLFF
.,.,TRBJ1-2,TRBV11-2,TGTGCCAGCAGCTTAGGTGGCGGAACCTATGGCTACACCTTC,CASSLGGGTYGYTF
TRBD2,.,TRBJ2-7,TRBV4-1,TGCGCCAGCAGCCAAGATAGCCCGGGACTAGCGGAAGTCTACGAGCAGTACTTC,CASSQDSPGLAEVYEQYF
.,.,TRBJ1-3,TRBV28,TGTGCCAGCAGTTTAGCTCAGGGAATCGTTGGAAGCACCATATATTTT,CASSLAQGIVGSTIYF
.,.,TRBJ2-2,TRBV5-6,TGTGCCAGCAGCTTTGGCCTTCCGCCGGAGCTGTTTTTT,CASSFGLPPELFF
.,.,TRBJ2-3,TRBV6-4,TGTGCCAGCAGTGCGGAACTCGGAGATACGCAGTATTTT,CASSAELGDTQYF
.,.,TRBJ2-7,TRBV5-6,TGTGCCAGCAGCTTGGGGTCGGCCTCCTACGAGCAGTACTTC,CASSLGSASYEQYF
.,.,TRBJ1-2,TRBV29-1,TGCAGCGTTGTCGCCAGGGTAGGCGGCTACACCTTC,CSVVARVGGYTF